A selection of T cell receptor beta chains follows, all from one sample in a study of shared clonotypes between healthy human individuals. Libraries were prepared by immunoSEQ multiplex PCR; TCRdb keeps only in-frame clonotypes and omits some of them. Altogether approximately 1,000,000 clones are present, 70% to 80% being singletons, with the ten largest covering roughly 0.9%. Material: memory CD4+ T cells from PBMCs. These receptors all come from a man between 18 and 29 years old in good health. Some clones in this sample may be carry-over from other donors' samples. The CDR3 runs from the conserved cysteine through the conserved F or W. The order of the fields is clone size, V gene, J gene, D gene, CDR3 protein, CDR3 DNA. A D gene is named only where the DNA matches it firmly. Clone size is given for some rows only: seen once, a few or many times, or a class if the clone is expanded.

NA	TRBV2	TRBJ2-3	NA	CASSVLQGITDTQYF	TGTGCCAGCAGTGTTCTTCAGGGGATCACAGATACGCAGTATTTT
NA	TRBV6-5	TRBJ1-2	NA	CASRDSPDYGYTF	TGTGCCAGCAGGGACAGCCCCGACTATGGCTACACCTTC
NA	TRBV29-1	TRBJ2-1	NA	CSVELVGSWVGQFF	TGCAGCGTTGAATTGGTGGGTTCATGGGTTGGGCAGTTCTTC
few	TRBV5-4	TRBJ2-1	TRBD2	CASGTSGSRYEQFF	TGTGCCAGCGGGACTAGCGGGAGTCGCTATGAGCAGTTCTTC
few	TRBV27	TRBJ2-7	NA	CASSPLTGISGVSSYEQYF	TGTGCCAGCAGTCCCTTGACGGGCATTTCGGGGGTAAGCTCCTACGAGCAGTACTTC
NA	TRBV28	TRBJ2-7	TRBD2	CASTGRASGLKEQYF	TGTGCCAGCACCGGTCGGGCTAGCGGGCTAAAAGAGCAGTACTTC
NA	TRBV30	TRBJ2-7	NA	CAWDRFGTTGEQYF	TGTGCCTGGGATAGGTTTGGGACAACAGGCGAGCAGTACTTC
NA	TRBV7-3	TRBJ2-7	NA	CASSLGGAGGIAYEQYF	TGTGCCAGCAGCTTAGGGGGCGCCGGGGGAATCGCCTACGAGCAGTACTTC
NA	TRBV11-2	TRBJ2-6	NA	CASSLGAAGANVLTF	TGTGCCAGCAGCTTGGGGGCTGCTGGGGCCAACGTCCTGACTTTC
NA	TRBV21-1	TRBJ2-2	NA	CASSPSSGRSDGELFF	TGTGCCAGCAGCCCATCTAGCGGGAGGTCCGACGGGGAGCTGTTTTTT
NA	TRBV15	TRBJ1-2	NA	CATSGANYGYTF	TGTGCCACCAGCGGCGCCAACTATGGCTACACCTTC
NA	TRBV7-9	TRBJ2-2	TRBD1	CASSSHVGGGGELFF	TGTGCCAGCAGCTCTCATGTAGGGGGCGGCGGGGAGCTGTTTTTT
NA	TRBV5-1	TRBJ2-7	NA	CASSPSPGQTYYEQYF	TGCGCCAGCAGCCCCTCGCCGGGTCAGACGTATTACGAGCAGTACTTC
many	TRBV7-6	TRBJ1-3	TRBD1	CATRQGPGNTIYF	TGTGCCACACGACAGGGACCTGGAAACACCATATATTTT
NA	TRBV28	TRBJ1-4	NA	CASSLDGRVEKLFF	TGTGCCAGCAGTTTGGACGGTCGGGTGGAAAAACTGTTTTTT
NA	TRBV6-1	TRBJ2-7	NA	CASSAEGRHSYEQYF	TGTGCCAGCAGTGCCGAGGGCCGTCACTCCTACGAGCAGTACTTC
few	TRBV7-9	TRBJ1-1	TRBD1	CASSLGQVNTEAFF	TGTGCCAGCAGCCTGGGACAGGTAAACACTGAAGCTTTCTTT
NA	TRBV7-2	TRBJ1-3	NA	CASSPIGLGSGNTIYF	TGTGCCAGCAGCCCTATTGGTCTTGGGTCCGGAAACACCATATATTTT
NA	TRBV10-3	TRBJ2-3	TRBD2	CAILAGGRTDTQYF	TGTGCCATCTTAGCGGGAGGTCGCACAGATACGCAGTATTTT